The T cell receptor (beta chain) under discussion was sequenced for a study of T-cell reconstitution after alpha-beta-depleted transplantation in children. Study-wide points: T-cell counts and diversity were attributed mostly to newly produced T cells one year after transplant. Reported findings indicate that, about two months after transplant, alpha-beta T cells came from several hundred expanded clones, which were derived from non-depleted graft cells. Recipient T cells and thymic progenitors that survived were the source of the high TCRbeta diversity seen at day 60 in some patients.

Germline V gene data show CDR1 as DFQATT and CDR2 as SNEGSKA (reference sequence). The CDR3 is made up of 16 amino acids. A remark on this clonotype: Its antigen is unidentified. The junction departs from the called germline gene at one end, perhaps through a read error.

TCRbeta library preparation incorporated unique molecular identifiers. Via MiXCR, TCRdb re-called the PCR reads, giving one row per CDR3 protein. The data hold about 980,000 distinct CDR3 sequences, with about 26% observed a single time. The material sequenced was PBMCs, mostly from graft donor cells, taken 360 days after TCRalphabeta/CD19-depleted stem cell transplant. The chain uses TRBV20-1 and TRBJ2-6; D possibly corresponds to TRBD2 (5 bases). The receptor's source is a boy in the first two years of life who had a stem cell transplant for SCID, so the T cells may come from the graft donor. Written as DNA, the CDR3 is TGCAGCGCTAGAGGGTTCCCCTCCTCTGGGGCCAACGTCCTGACTTTC. Translating it yields CSARGFPSSGANVLTF.